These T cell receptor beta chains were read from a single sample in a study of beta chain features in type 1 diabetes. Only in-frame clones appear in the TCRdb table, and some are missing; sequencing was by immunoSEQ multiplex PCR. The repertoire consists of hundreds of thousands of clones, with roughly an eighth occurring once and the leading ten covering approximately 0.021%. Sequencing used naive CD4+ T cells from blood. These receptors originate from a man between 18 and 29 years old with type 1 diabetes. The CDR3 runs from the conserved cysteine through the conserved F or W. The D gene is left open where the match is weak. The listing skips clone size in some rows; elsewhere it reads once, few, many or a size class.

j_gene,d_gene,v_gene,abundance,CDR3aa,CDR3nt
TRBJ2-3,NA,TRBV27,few,CASSFLETQYF,TGTGCCAGCAGTTTTTTGGAAACGCAGTATTTT
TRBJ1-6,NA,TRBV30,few,CATSGLDNSPLHF,TGTGCCACCTCAGGGTTGGATAATTCACCCCTCCACTTT
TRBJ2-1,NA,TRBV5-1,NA,CASSLGALSYNEQFF,TGCGCCAGCAGCTTGGGTGCCCTCTCCTACAATGAGCAGTTCTTC
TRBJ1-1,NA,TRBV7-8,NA,CASSLQTETSTEAFF,TGTGCCAGCAGCCTACAGACAGAGACGAGCACTGAAGCTTTCTTT
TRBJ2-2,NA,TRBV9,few,CASSVAWGTGELFF,TGTGCCAGCAGCGTAGCGTGGGGGACCGGGGAGCTGTTTTTT
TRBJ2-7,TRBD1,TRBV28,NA,CASRSGTASSYEQYF,TGTGCCAGCAGATCCGGGACAGCGAGCTCCTACGAGCAGTACTTC
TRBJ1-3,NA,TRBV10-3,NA,CAISTGNSGNTIYF,TGTGCCATCAGCACAGGGAACTCTGGAAACACCATATATTTT
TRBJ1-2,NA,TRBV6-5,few,CASSYSRTAEGYTF,TGTGCCAGCAGTTACTCGAGAACGGCGGAGGGCTACACCTTC
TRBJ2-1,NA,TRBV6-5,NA,CASSYSYLYNEQFF,TGTGCCAGCAGTTACTCGTACTTATACAATGAGCAGTTCTTC
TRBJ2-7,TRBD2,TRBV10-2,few,CASRGLAGAYSSYEQYF,TGCGCCAGCAGGGGACTAGCGGGGGCATATAGCTCCTACGAGCAGTACTTC
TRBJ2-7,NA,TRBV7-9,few,CASSLQPPDGYEQYF,TGTGCCAGCAGCTTACAACCCCCGGACGGCTACGAGCAGTACTTC
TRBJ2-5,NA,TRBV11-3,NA,CASSLVGEETQYF,TGTGCCAGCAGCTTAGTAGGGGAAGAGACCCAGTACTTC
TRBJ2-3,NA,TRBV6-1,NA,CASIGQYSTDTQYF,TGTGCCAGCATTGGTCAGTACAGCACAGATACGCAGTATTTT
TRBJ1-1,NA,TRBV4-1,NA,CASSHQENTEAFF,TGCGCCAGCAGCCACCAAGAAAACACTGAAGCTTTCTTT
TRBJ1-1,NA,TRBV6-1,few,CASSEEAGNTEAFF,TGTGCCAGCAGTGAAGAAGCGGGCAACACTGAAGCTTTCTTT
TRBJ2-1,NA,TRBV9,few,CASSVAPQPGNNEQFF,TGTGCCAGCAGCGTAGCTCCGCAGCCGGGCAACAATGAGCAGTTCTTC
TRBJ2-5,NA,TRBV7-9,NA,CASSLGVQYF,TGTGCCAGCAGCTTAGGGGTCCAGTACTTC
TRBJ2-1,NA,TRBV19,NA,CASSPDGSNVYNEQFF,TGTGCCAGTAGCCCGGACGGATCGAACGTTTACAATGAGCAGTTCTTC